This entry is about one T cell receptor (beta chain). The antigen it binds to is not known. No much larger clonotype is one base removed from it; base qualities were not supplied. Participants in the prospective study were aged about 18 to 100 years, lived in over 20 United States geographic areas, and enrolled through a virtual design. In the prospective study, participants were assigned to cohorts based on the clinical history participants reported in a screening survey and a study questionnaire. For ImmuneRACE Cohort 3, a participant was defined as recovered based on two consecutive negative NP/OP PCR tests, clearance by a healthcare professional, or resolution of symptoms. In the prospective study, whole blood, serum and a nasopharyngeal or oropharyngeal swab were collected from each participant by mobile phlebotomists. Over a roughly 2-month period, participants in the prospective study had the option of providing additional blood draws and questionnaires. Blood samples from the prospective study were shipped frozen or at room temperature prior to DNA extraction.

The sample originates from a study of blood T cell repertoires in COVID-19 (dated by TCRdb to 2020 to 2022). As for the study more broadly: Samples from collaborators originated in the United States, Italy and Spain and spanned both the acute and convalescent phases of COVID-19. The prospective study material was composed of cDNA or gDNA derived from T cells, B-cell-depleted T cells, or PBMCs. Subjects who had been exposed to COVID-19, were actively infected with it, or had recovered from it provided the deeply sampled blood TCRbeta repertoires that made up the dataset. The repertoires were released in a freely available public database meant as a resource for research on the immune response to SARS-CoV-2. The samples were drawn from two sources: the first 160 participants of the ongoing ImmuneRACE study, and over 1,000 subjects contributed by 6 global collaborators. Nearly every sample came with metadata listing a de-identified subject ID, COVID-19 status, age in years and sex. Where HLA class I and class II types were available, the types were taken from metadata supplied by the sample provider, not from assay-based typing. Here is what the overall study found, with its caveats: How much clinical and demographic metadata was included differed by source and by participant, and the metadata was provided uncurated.

The immunoSEQ Assay, a bias-controlled multiplex PCR, was used to amplify TCRbeta CDR3 regions from genomic DNA. The authors processed their data as follows. The number of nucleated cells in each sample was estimated from the amplification of reference gene primers within the assay. Sequence reads were collapsed and filtered to measure the absolute abundance of every unique TCRbeta CDR3 rearrangement. For each sample, productive Simpson clonality was calculated as the square root of Simpson's diversity index over productive rearrangements. This is the immuneACCESS table as TCRdb keeps it, with only in-frame sequences that have V and J called. A part of the clones is gone; compared with another copy, unresolved V genes explain less than half, and the rest is unexplained. Clonal size and the V and J genes are those of that table, whereas D and trimming came from the DNA. This sample lists roughly 250,000 clones; roughly 88% were detected once. Jointly, the top ten make up 4% to 4.5% of the sample.

Relative to germline, V is missing 3 bases and J is missing 2 bases, with 10 bases of the junction outside any gene match. Per the germline V gene, MNHNS is the CDR1 and SASEGT is the CDR2. Its CDR3 holds 16 amino acids, cysteine through phenylalanine. Kept here is only the CDR3 DNA, which spans 48 bases and is read in frame from base 1. This TCR derives from a woman in her twenties or thirties who had recovered from COVID-19. The material sequenced was PBMCs or T cells enriched from blood (not recorded which). The sequence is built from TRBV6-1 and TRBJ2-7, with 7 bases in between that match TRBD1. The sequenced DNA: TGTGCCAGCAGTGATCCGCCGGGACAGATAACCTACGAGCAGTACTTC. Translation gives CASSDPPGQITYEQYF.